One sample yielded the 21 T cell receptor beta chains listed below, sequenced in a study of blood T cell repertoires in COVID-19. Sequencing was performed with immunoSEQ multiplex PCR; in TCRdb, only in-frame clones are kept and a portion is missing. The sample lists some 300,000 clones; roughly 87% were seen once. Sequencing was performed on peripheral blood. Receptors originate from a man aged 18 to 30 with active or convalescent COVID-19.

The V and J genes are TRBV24-1 and TRBJ2-1; TRBD1 might be the D (6 bases). The CDR3 is made up of 16 amino acids. V shed 1 base and J shed 4 bases, with 13 bases lying between them. Germline V gene data show CDR1 as KGHDR and CDR2 as SFDVKD. The CDR3: CATSDFSGAPYNEQFF. The CDR3 DNA reads as TGTGCCACCAGTGATTTTTCAGGGGCCCCATACAATGAGCAGTTCTTC.

The chain links TRBV2 to TRBJ2-1; D not resolved. V was trimmed by 6 bases and J by 4 bases, leaving 7 bases between them. The CDR3 runs 12 residues. From germline, CDR1 is SNHLY and CDR2 FYNNEI. The CDR3 nucleotides read TGTGCCAGCAGAGACACGTACAATGAGCAGTTCTTC. Protein product: CASRDTYNEQFF.

The chain uses TRBV4-3 and TRBJ2-7; 13 bases align to TRBD2. CDR1 is LGHNA, CDR2 YSLEER, per germline. The V segment lost 4 bases and the J segment 1 base; nucleotides outside the gene matches: 1. The CDR3 has 15 residues. CDR3: CASSRGLAGSYEQYF. CDR3 DNA: TGCGCCAGCAGCCGGGGACTAGCGGGGTCCTACGAGCAGTACTTC.

V gene TRBV4-2 combines with J gene TRBJ2-5; TRBD1 agrees at 9 bases. The ends lost 0 bases at V and 9 bases at J; junction bases unmatched: 8. The CDR3 length is 15 residues. In germline, CDR1 is LGHNA, CDR2 YNFKEQ. Written as DNA, the CDR3 is TGTGCCAGCAGCCAAGATTTTGGACAGGGGTCCCCCCAGTACTTC. It is translated as CASSQDFGQGSPQYF.

As for this clone: At one of its ends the junction is not consistent with the germline gene, which may arise from a read error. V usage is TRBV18 and J usage is TRBJ2-1; TRBD2 aligns across 14 bases. From germline, CDR1 is KGHSH and CDR2 LQKENI. The CDR3 has 17 residues. CDR3 residues: CASSPQGLAGDHNEQFF. The CDR3 nucleotides read TGTGCCAGCTCGCCACAGGGACTAGCGGGAGACCACAATGAGCAGTTCTTC.

In this sample, this clone turned up a few times. Different DNA sequences within this sample yield the same CDR3. The chain uses TRBV6-5 and TRBJ1-5, with D possibly matching TRBD1 (6 bases). The CDR3 loop spans 14 amino acids. Germline V gene lookup returns CDR1 MNHEY and CDR2 SVGAGI. V dropped 5 bases and J dropped 5 bases, with 13 bases sitting between them. The DNA for the CDR3 is TGTGCCAGCAGTAAACAGGGTCGGGATCAGCCCCAGCATTTT. Encoded protein: CASSKQGRDQPQHF.

This chain links TRBV15 with TRBJ1-2; D call uncertain. The CDR3 extends over 16 amino acids. Germline assignment: CDR1 LNHNV and CDR2 YYDKDF (reference sequence). The V end was cut by 0 bases, the J end by 4 bases, with 15 bases between. CDR3 in DNA: TGTGCCACCAGCAGAGATGGAGGCAGCCTGATCTATGGCTACACCTTC. It yields the protein CATSRDGGSLIYGYTF.

This chain connects TRBV5-1 to TRBJ1-4, with D perhaps TRBD1 (5 bases). V was trimmed by 2 bases and J by 6 bases, leaving 17 bases between them. The CDR3 covers 16 residues. Germline CDR1 SGHRS, CDR2 YFSETQ. The CDR3 nucleotides are TGCGCCAGCAGCTTTTTTGGGGGGTCTAGGGATGAAAAACTGTTTTTT. Amino acids: CASSFFGGSRDEKLFF.

The chain carries TRBV28 and TRBJ1-2; 12 positions match TRBD1. Germline V lookup: CDR1 MDHEN, CDR2 SYDVKM. This CDR3 comprises 21 residues. Losses at the gene ends were 1 base for V and 7 bases for J; bases not matched to a gene: 22. The CDR3 spells CASSLLGQGAIPSSSLSGYTF. CDR3 sequence (DNA): TGTGCCAGCAGTTTATTGGGACAGGGGGCGATCCCTTCCTCCTCCCTCTCTGGCTACACCTTC.

The chain is built from TRBV6-2 or TRBV6-3 and TRBJ2-1; TRBD1 aligns across 9 bases. The germline gives CDR1 MNHEY, CDR2 SVGEGT. Losses at the gene ends were 5 bases for V and 15 bases for J; bases not matched to a gene: 11. The CDR3 is made up of 13 amino acids. The CDR3, as DNA: TGTGCCAGCAGTAGGGACAGGGTCGCGAAGCCGTTCTTC. Its translation is CASSRDRVAKPFF.

The count of this clone is one. The chain recombines TRBV23-1 with TRBJ2-7; 8 positions agree with TRBD1. TRBV23-1 is filed as an ORF, its function uncertain. This CDR3 region has 17 residues. The J segment lost 2 bases and the V segment lost 3 bases, leaving 12 bases of the junction unmatched. The CDR3 spells CASSQTECRDRTYEQYF. The CDR3 DNA follows: TGCGCCAGCAGTCAGACGGAATGCCGGGACAGGACCTACGAGCAGTACTTC.

The chain uses TRBV28 and TRBJ2-1; 10 bases line up with TRBD2. This CDR3 spans 15 amino acids. Unmatched junction bases numbered 6, after V lost 6 bases and J lost 4 bases. CDR1 and CDR2 (germline): MDHEN, SYDVKM. CDR3 coding DNA: TGTGCCAGCAGCTCTTGGACTAGCGGTTACAATGAGCAGTTCTTC. It encodes CASSSWTSGYNEQFF.

The chain carries TRBV6-5 and TRBJ2-7; D is undetermined. Germline lookup yields CDR1 MNHEY and CDR2 SVGAGI. The CDR3 totals 13 residues. V was trimmed by 2 bases and J by 0 bases, leaving 5 bases between them. The CDR3 spells CASSYRSSYEQYF. The CDR3 bases are TGTGCCAGCAGTTACCGCAGCTCCTACGAGCAGTACTTC.

The CDR3 loop is CASSYTGISPGELFF. In nucleotides, the CDR3 is TGTGCCAGCAGTTATACCGGGATCAGTCCCGGGGAGCTGTTTTTT. The chain has TRBV6-5 and TRBJ2-2; D is perhaps TRBD2 (5 bases). This CDR3 has 15 residues. The germline V and J ends were trimmed by 3 bases and 6 bases, with 14 bases remaining between them. CDR1 is MNHEY and CDR2 is SVGAGI in the germline V gene.

V and J are TRBV19 and TRBJ1-5; D ambiguous. CDR1 is LNHDA, CDR2 SQIVND, per germline (reference sequence). V lost 3 bases, J lost 0 bases, and 9 bases lay in between. This CDR3 is built from 15 residues. CDR3 sequence reads: CASSMVQNSNQPQHF. The CDR3 coding sequence is TGTGCCAGTAGTATGGTACAAAATAGCAATCAGCCCCAGCATTTT. Variable domain in full (rest from reference TRBV19 and TRBJ1-5): DGGITQSPKYLFRKEGQNVTLSCEQNLNHDAMYWYRQDPGQGLRLIYYSQIVNDFQKGDIAEGYSVSREKKESFPLTVTSAQKNPTAFYLCASSMVQNSNQPQHFGDGTRLSIL.

The rearrangement uses TRBV27 and TRBJ2-2; 12 positions agree with TRBD1. Looked up from germline, CDR1 is MNHEY and CDR2 is SMNVEV (reference sequence). The CDR3 length is 18 residues. Trimming at V came to 5 bases and at J to 0 bases, leaving 7 bases not matched to a gene. The CDR3 here is CASSLWDRGPTNTGELFF. The CDR3 region has the DNA TGTGCCAGCAGTCTCTGGGACAGGGGGCCCACGAACACCGGGGAGCTGTTTTTT.

A few counts support this clone. The chain joins TRBV5-1 to TRBJ1-3; D is possibly TRBD1 (6 bases). Trimming stripped 4 bases from V and 3 bases from J, with 11 bases between. Germline lookup yields CDR1 SGHRS and CDR2 YFSETQ. This CDR3 has 14 residues. CDR3 sequence: CASSDQGFGNTIYF. CDR3 coding DNA: TGCGCCAGCAGCGACCAGGGGTTTGGAAACACCATATATTTT.

A single count supports this clone. V and J are TRBV10-2 and TRBJ1-6, with D uncertain. The V gene lost 7 bases and the J gene lost 1 base, with 11 bases spanning the gap. The CDR3 spans 15 residues. CDR1 and CDR2 (germline): WSHSY, SAAADI. Here the CDR3 DNA reads TGCGCCAGCACTCACGACGGGTCCTATAATTCACCCCTCCACTTT. This gives the protein CASTHDGSYNSPLHF.

The chain joins TRBV7-2 to TRBJ1-2; TRBD1 aligns across 10 bases. With V trimmed by 0 bases and J by 13 bases, 8 bases remained unmatched. This CDR3 region has 14 residues. CDR1 and CDR2 from the germline V gene are SGHTA and FQGNSA. The CDR3 coding sequence is TGTGCCAGCAGCTTAGCCGGGACAGGGGCGGTTGTCACCTTC. Encoded protein: CASSLAGTGAVVTF.

The rearrangement uses TRBV21-1 and TRBJ2-7; the tabulated D call, TRBD2, remains unverified against the DNA. TRBV21-1 is noted as a pseudogene. There are 18 residues in the CDR3. The CDR3 sequence: CASTLGGLHEISSYEQYF. DNA of the CDR3: TGTGCCAGCACCTTAGGCGGACTCCATGAGATCAGCTCCTACGAGCAGTACTTC.

This chain links TRBV28 with TRBJ2-2; D gene uncertain. The CDR3 runs to 19 residues. Trimming left V 0 bases short and J 3 bases short, with 20 bases between. Per the germline V gene, CDR1 is MDHEN and CDR2 is SYDVKM. CDR3 nucleotides: TGTGCCAGCAGTTTATGGTCCAGGTGCCCGTGCCCGGACACCGGGGAGCTGTTTTTT. Translation gives CASSLWSRCPCPDTGELFF.